What follows describes a single T cell receptor beta chain. As yet, its antigen is unknown. The sample is drawn from a study of blood T cells in healthy people across ages. For the second PCR, which ran for 7 to 11 cycles, a sample-barcoded 5' primer and a J-beta primer mix were used. Sequencing recovered at least 2.5 million CDR3-containing paired-end reads from each sample. TCRdb ran MiXCR on the 5' RACE reads and lists one entry per CDR3 protein. The sample has more than 900,000 distinct CDR3 sequences, around 25% seen once. General study points: The unknown donor CMV status may have confounded expanded clonotype changes. As age increased, TCR beta diversity per million T cells fell in a roughly linear fashion.

The CDR3 covers 15 residues. Unmatched junction bases numbered 9, after V lost 0 bases and J lost 6 bases. The germline gives CDR1 DFQATT, CDR2 SNEGSKA (reference sequence). These same data were also listed under a study on T cells of mothers and their children.

Sample: blood. The chain couples TRBV20-1 to TRBJ2-3; 7 nucleotides align to TRBD2. This sequence originates from a girl aged 2 to 10 in good health. The CDR3 region is CSARDPAGNADTQYF. For the CDR3, the DNA is TGCAGTGCTAGAGATCCAGCGGGGAACGCGGATACGCAGTATTTT.